A selection of T cell receptor beta chains follows, all from one sample in a study of Ad26.COV2.S vaccination and SARS-CoV-2 variants. The table came from immunoSEQ multiplex PCR; TCRdb's copy has only in-frame clones and leaves some out. The top ten hold 1.5% to 2% of the sample, which has 440,000 or so clones, 89% seen once. Sequencing was performed on peripheral blood, taken in a trial of Ad26.COV2.S vaccine versus placebo. All receptors come from a person between 18 and 65 years old who received the Ad26.COV2.S COVID-19 vaccine or a placebo. The CDR3 runs from the conserved cysteine through the conserved F or W. Fields, in order: CDR3 length, J gene, clone size, V gene, D gene, CDR3 DNA, CDR3 protein. The D gene is left open where the match is weak. The size of a clone is reported for some rows only, either as once, few or many, or as a class for expanded clones.

13 | TRBJ2-7 | few | TRBV19 | NA | TGTGCCAGTAGTGGCACAGGTGCTCGCGAGCAGTACTTC | CASSGTGAREQYF
16 | TRBJ2-7 | NA | TRBV5-4 | TRBD2 | TGTGCCACCCGGCCCGGGACTAGTCGAATCCTCGGCGAGCAGTACTTC | CATRPGTSRILGEQYF
13 | TRBJ1-5 | few | TRBV30 | NA | TGTGCCTGGAGCCCGAGGGGGAGGCCGGCCCAGCATTTT | CAWSPRGRPAQHF
15 | TRBJ2-1 | NA | TRBV11-2 | NA | TGTGCCAGCAGCTTCGTAAACTCCAGGGCTGATGAGCAGTTCTTC | CASSFVNSRADEQFF
16 | TRBJ1-1 | NA | TRBV18 | NA | TGTGCCAGCTCACCACAGAAAGGACAGCGGAACACTGAAGCTTTCTTT | CASSPQKGQRNTEAFF
14 | TRBJ1-2 | NA | TRBV9 | NA | TGTGCCAGCAGCGTTGGAACGGGCGACTATGGCTACACCTTC | CASSVGTGDYGYTF
15 | TRBJ1-2 | NA | TRBV2 | NA | TGTGCCAGCAGTGAAGCTTGGGGCGCCCTTGGGGGCTACACCTTC | CASSEAWGALGGYTF
13 | TRBJ1-2 | NA | TRBV28 | NA | TGTGCCAGCGCCCTGGGACGGCGCGAGGGCTGCACCTTC | CASALGRREGCTF
16 | TRBJ2-7 | NA | TRBV7-6 | TRBD2 | TGTGCCAGCAGCTCCTTAGCGGGAGGGCAAGGTCACGAGCAGTACTTC | CASSSLAGGQGHEQYF
19 | TRBJ2-7 | NA | TRBV4-1 | TRBD2 | TGCGCCAGCAGCCAAGATTGGGTTCGAGCGGGAGGGCCCTCCTACGAGCAGTACTTC | CASSQDWVRAGGPSYEQYF
18 | TRBJ2-1 | NA | TRBV28 | NA | TGTGCCAGCAGTTTATGGGACCCTAAGGGGGGAGGCTACAATGAGCAGTTCTTC | CASSLWDPKGGGYNEQFF
16 | TRBJ1-6 | NA | TRBV4-2 | NA | TGTGCCAGCAGCCAAGTTGAGGCATTGTTAAATTCACCCCTCCACTTT | CASSQVEALLNSPLHF
14 | TRBJ2-7 | once | TRBV5-1 | NA | TGCGCCAGCACGTGGAACTTGCCCGCCTACGAGCAGTACTTC | CASTWNLPAYEQYF
18 | TRBJ2-7 | few | TRBV27 | NA | TGTGCCAGCAGTTTAAGTCAATATATTTTTGGGGGAGGCCACGAGCAGTACTTC | CASSLSQYIFGGGHEQYF
14 | TRBJ1-1 | NA | TRBV30 | NA | TGTGCCTTTAACGTGGGCATCCGGAAGACTGAAGCTTTCTTT | CAFNVGIRKTEAFF
14 | TRBJ2-1 | NA | TRBV11-2 | NA | TGTGCCAGCAGCCCGCGGCAAAACTACAATGAGCAGTTCTTC | CASSPRQNYNEQFF
14 | TRBJ2-3 | NA | TRBV3-1/TRBV3-2 | NA | TGTGCCAGCAGCCAAACGTCCTCCACAGATACGCAGTATTTT | CASSQTSSTDTQYF
15 | TRBJ1-1 | NA | TRBV7-2 | NA | TGTGCCAGCAGCTTATTTCAGAACATTGGAACTGAAGCTTTCTTT | CASSLFQNIGTEAFF
12 | TRBJ1-5 | few | TRBV7-9 | NA | TGTGCCAGCAGCTCCGGGAGTCAGCCCCAGCATTTT | CASSSGSQPQHF
12 | TRBJ1-2 | NA | TRBV2 | NA | TGTGCCAGCAGTGAGTTCGTTAGGGGCTACACCTTC | CASSEFVRGYTF
13 | TRBJ1-5 | NA | TRBV6-5 | TRBD1 | TGTGCCAGCAGTCGGACAGGGGGTCAGCCCCAGCATTTT | CASSRTGGQPQHF
14 | TRBJ2-3 | NA | TRBV2 | TRBD2 | TGTGGGAAAGGGACAGCGGGAGGGCGAGATACGCAGTATTTT | CGKGTAGGRDTQYF
15 | TRBJ1-5 | NA | TRBV6-2/TRBV6-3 | NA | TGTGCCAGCAGTTACGCGGGGGGCCCCAATCAGCCCCAGCATTTT | CASSYAGGPNQPQHF
13 | TRBJ2-7 | NA | TRBV30 | TRBD2 | TGTGCCTGGAGCCTAATCGGGACTAGCCCGGATGGCTTC | CAWSLIGTSPDGF
15 | TRBJ2-4 | NA | TRBV29-1 | TRBD1 | TGCAGCGTTGCGGACAGGGCGAGGGGTGGGGACATTCAGTACTTC | CSVADRARGGDIQYF
11 | TRBJ1-2 | NA | TRBV6-1 | NA | TGTGCCAGCAGTGACCCCCCGGGCTACACCTTC | CASSDPPGYTF
14 | TRBJ2-5 | NA | TRBV19 | TRBD2 | TGTGCCAGTAGTATATGGACGGGAGGGGAGACCCAGTACTTC | CASSIWTGGETQYF
17 | TRBJ2-7 | NA | TRBV7-8 | NA | TGTGCCAGCAGCTTAGCGACACAGGGCGAGGGAAACTACGAGCAGTACTTC | CASSLATQGEGNYEQYF
13 | TRBJ1-3 | once | TRBV4-1 | NA | TGCGCCAGCAGTCCAGGGCTCGGAAACACCATATATTTT | CASSPGLGNTIYF
16 | TRBJ2-7 | NA | TRBV29-1 | NA | TGCAGCGTGGGAACAGGAATGTTGGGGCTCTCCTACGAGCAGTACTTC | CSVGTGMLGLSYEQYF
16 | TRBJ2-2 | NA | TRBV30 | TRBD2 | TGTGCCTGGAGTGTTGGGCCAGCGGGGGGCTCCGGGGAGCTGTTTTTT | CAWSVGPAGGSGELFF
17 | TRBJ2-4 | NA | TRBV4-2 | TRBD1 | TGTGCCAGCAGCCAAGATCGGGGACAGGGTGTCAGAAACATTCAGTACTTC | CASSQDRGQGVRNIQYF
13 | TRBJ2-2 | NA | TRBV10-3 | NA | TGTGCCATCAGTGAGGGGGCCGCCGGGGAGCTGTTTTTT | CAISEGAAGELFF
13 | TRBJ1-3 | NA | TRBV30 | NA | TGTGCCTGGAACAGAGACTCTGGAAACACCATATATTTT | CAWNRDSGNTIYF
14 | TRBJ1-4 | NA | TRBV7-9 | NA | TGTGCCAGCAGCTTAACGGACAAGAATGAAAAACTGTTTTTT | CASSLTDKNEKLFF
14 | TRBJ1-6 | NA | TRBV2 | NA | TGTGCCAGCAGTGAAGCAGGGATTAATTCACCCCTCCACTTT | CASSEAGINSPLHF
16 | TRBJ1-6 | NA | TRBV3-1/TRBV3-2 | NA | TGTGCCAGCAGCCAGCTAAGGGCGGGTTTTAACTCACCCCTCCACTTT | CASSQLRAGFNSPLHF
14 | TRBJ2-2 | NA | TRBV19 | NA | TGTGCCAGTAGTGAAGGGACGAACACCGGGGAGCTGTTTTTT | CASSEGTNTGELFF
14 | TRBJ2-1 | NA | TRBV6-5 | TRBD2 | TGTGCCAGCGAGGGACTAGCGGGAGTATATGAGCAGTTCTTC | CASEGLAGVYEQFF
14 | TRBJ2-1 | NA | TRBV5-1 | TRBD2 | TGCGCCAGCAGCTCGACTAGCGGGACCTATGAGCAGTTCTTC | CASSSTSGTYEQFF
14 | TRBJ1-2 | NA | TRBV15 | NA | TGTGCCACCAGCAATTTTGGGCCTAACTATGGCTACACCTTC | CATSNFGPNYGYTF
16 | TRBJ1-4 | NA | TRBV3-1/TRBV3-2 | NA | TGTGCCAGCAGCCAAGGTACCAGCTCAACTAATGAAAAACTGTTTTTT | CASSQGTSSTNEKLFF
18 | TRBJ2-1 | NA | TRBV7-9 | TRBD1 | TGTGCCAGCAGCTTAGCTGGGACAGGGATGATCCGGCGACATGAGCAGTTCTTC | CASSLAGTGMIRRHEQFF
15 | TRBJ2-2 | once | TRBV6-6 | NA | TGTGCCACCAGAGCGGGACAGAAGAACACCGGGGAGCTGTTTTTT | CATRAGQKNTGELFF
16 | TRBJ2-3 | NA | TRBV11-2 | TRBD2 | TGTGCCAGCAGCCCCCGTAGCGGGAGGGCCCGAGATACGCAGTATTTT | CASSPRSGRARDTQYF
13 | TRBJ2-7 | NA | TRBV7-3 | NA | TGTGCCAGCAGCTTATCGTGGGGGGACGAGCAGTACTTC | CASSLSWGDEQYF
15 | TRBJ2-7 | NA | TRBV3-1/TRBV3-2 | NA | TGTGCCAGCAGCCAAGCCGGGACTTTCTTCTACGAGCAGTACTTC | CASSQAGTFFYEQYF
16 | TRBJ2-2 | NA | TRBV5-4 | TRBD1 | TGTGCCAGCAGCTTGGGGGACAGGACGAACACCGGGGAGCTGTTTTTT | CASSLGDRTNTGELFF
13 | TRBJ1-6 | NA | TRBV15 | NA | TGTGCCACCAGCGCGACTCTGACAGGTCCCCTCCACTTT | CATSATLTGPLHF
15 | TRBJ1-4 | NA | TRBV6-5 | NA | TGTGCCAGCAGTTACGGGCCCACTAACGGTGAAAAACTGTTTTTT | CASSYGPTNGEKLFF
16 | TRBJ2-7 | NA | TRBV19 | TRBD1 | TGTGCCAGTAGTCGACAGGGGCATCAGAGCTCCTACGAGCAGTACTTC | CASSRQGHQSSYEQYF
18 | TRBJ2-4 | NA | TRBV6-2/TRBV6-3 | NA | TGTGCCAGCAGTTACCCTGCCTTGGACTTAGCGGCCAAAAACATTCAGTACTTC | CASSYPALDLAAKNIQYF
14 | TRBJ2-1 | NA | TRBV28 | TRBD1 | TGTGCCAGCAGCCTGGACAGGGGCTACAATGAGCAGTTCTTC | CASSLDRGYNEQFF
14 | TRBJ1-2 | NA | TRBV6-5 | TRBD1 | TGTGCCAGCAGTAACTCGGACAGGGGCTATGGCTACACCTTC | CASSNSDRGYGYTF
13 | TRBJ2-2 | NA | TRBV27 | NA | TGTGCCAGCAGCCAAGGGGGGTTCGGGGAGCTGTTTTTT | CASSQGGFGELFF